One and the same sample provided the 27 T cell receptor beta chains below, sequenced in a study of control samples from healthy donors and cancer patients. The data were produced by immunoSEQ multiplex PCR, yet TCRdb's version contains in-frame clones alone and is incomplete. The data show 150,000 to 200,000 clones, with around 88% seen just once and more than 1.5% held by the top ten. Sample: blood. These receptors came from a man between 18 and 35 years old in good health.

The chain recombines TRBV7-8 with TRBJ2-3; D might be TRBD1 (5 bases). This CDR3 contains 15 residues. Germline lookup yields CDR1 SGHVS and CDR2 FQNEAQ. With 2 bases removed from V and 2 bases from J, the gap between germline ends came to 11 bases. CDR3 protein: CASSLWGSITDTQYF. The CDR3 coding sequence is TGTGCCAGCAGCTTATGGGGCTCAATCACAGATACGCAGTATTTT.

Here the CDR3 DNA reads TGCGCCAGCAGCCAAGTTGGGGCCAGGGGGCAGGAGACCCAGTACTTC. Its translation is CASSQVGARGQETQYF. The chain joins TRBV4-1 to TRBJ2-5; TRBD1 matches 8 bases. The CDR3 spans 16 residues. Trimming took 1 base from V and 5 from J; bases not matched to a gene: 9. The V gene's germline CDR1 is MGHRA and CDR2 YSYEKL.

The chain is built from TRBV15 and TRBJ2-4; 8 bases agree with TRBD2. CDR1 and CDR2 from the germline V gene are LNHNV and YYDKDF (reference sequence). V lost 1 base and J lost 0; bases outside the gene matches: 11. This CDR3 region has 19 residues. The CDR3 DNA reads TGTGCCACCAGCAGAGCGCACGCGGCGGGGGGCCTAGCCAAAAACATTCAGTACTTC. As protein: CATSRAHAAGGLAKNIQYF. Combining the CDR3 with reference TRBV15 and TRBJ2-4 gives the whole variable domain DAMVIQNPRYQVTQFGKPVTLSCSQTLNHNVMYWYQQKSSQAPKLLFHYYDKDFNNEADTPDNFQSRRPNTSFCFLDIRSPGLGDTAMYLCATSRAHAAGGLAKNIQYFGAGTRLSVL.

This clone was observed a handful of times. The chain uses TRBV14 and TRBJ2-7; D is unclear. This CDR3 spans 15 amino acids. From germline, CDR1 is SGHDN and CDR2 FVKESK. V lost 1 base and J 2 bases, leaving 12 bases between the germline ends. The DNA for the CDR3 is TGTGCCAGCAGCCAAGGCGCGGTCCGTGCCTACGAGCAGTACTTC. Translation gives CASSQGAVRAYEQYF.

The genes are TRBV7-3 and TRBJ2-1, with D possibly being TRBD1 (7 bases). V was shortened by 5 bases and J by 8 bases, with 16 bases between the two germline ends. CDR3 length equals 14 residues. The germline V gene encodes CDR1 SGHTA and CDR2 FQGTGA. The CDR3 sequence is CASSPPGGNDEQFF. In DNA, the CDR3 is TGTGCCAGCAGCCCCCCAGGGGGGAACGATGAGCAGTTCTTC.

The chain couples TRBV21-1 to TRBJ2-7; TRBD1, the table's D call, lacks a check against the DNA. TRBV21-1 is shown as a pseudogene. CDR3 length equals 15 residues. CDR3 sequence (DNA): TGTGCCAGCAGCAATTGGGACAGCACCGTCGACGAGCAGTACTTC. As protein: CASSNWDSTVDEQYF.

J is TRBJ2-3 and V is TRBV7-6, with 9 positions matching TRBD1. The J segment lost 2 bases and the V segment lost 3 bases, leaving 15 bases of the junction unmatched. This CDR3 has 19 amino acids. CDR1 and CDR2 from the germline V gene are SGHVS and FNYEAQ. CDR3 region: CASSFELGLGTGNTDTQYF. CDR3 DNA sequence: TGTGCCAGCAGCTTCGAGCTGGGTTTAGGGACAGGGAACACAGATACGCAGTATTTT.

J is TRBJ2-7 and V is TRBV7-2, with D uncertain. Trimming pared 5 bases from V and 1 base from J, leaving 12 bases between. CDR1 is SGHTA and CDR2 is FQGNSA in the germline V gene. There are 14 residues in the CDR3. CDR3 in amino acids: CASSPRADSYEQYF. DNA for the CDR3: TGTGCCAGCAGCCCGAGAGCCGATTCCTACGAGCAGTACTTC.

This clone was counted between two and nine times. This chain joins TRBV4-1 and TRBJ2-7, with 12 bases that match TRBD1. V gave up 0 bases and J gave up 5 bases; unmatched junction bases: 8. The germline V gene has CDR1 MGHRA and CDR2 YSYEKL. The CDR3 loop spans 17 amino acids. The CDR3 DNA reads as TGCGCCAGCAGCCAAGAATTAGCGGGACAGGGGGCCCACGAGCAGTACTTC. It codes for CASSQELAGQGAHEQYF.

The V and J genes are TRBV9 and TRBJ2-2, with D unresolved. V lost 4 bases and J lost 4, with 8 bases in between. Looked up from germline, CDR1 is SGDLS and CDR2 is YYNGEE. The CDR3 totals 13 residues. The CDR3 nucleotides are TGTGCCAGCAGCCCAGCTTCCACCGGGGAGCTGTTTTTT. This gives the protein CASSPASTGELFF.

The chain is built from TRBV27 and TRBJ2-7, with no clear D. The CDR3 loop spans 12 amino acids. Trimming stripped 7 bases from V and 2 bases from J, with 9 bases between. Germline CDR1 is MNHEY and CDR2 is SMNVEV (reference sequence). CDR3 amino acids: CASNHTAYEQYF. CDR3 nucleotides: TGTGCCAGCAACCACACCGCCTACGAGCAGTACTTC.

The CDR3 sequence: CASEDFRAASQYF. The CDR3 nucleotides read TGTGCCAGCGAGGACTTTAGGGCGGCGTCCCAGTACTTC. J is TRBJ2-5 and V is TRBV2; a possible D gene is TRBD2 (5 bases). Germline V gene sequence: CDR1 SNHLY, CDR2 FYNNEI. Trimming removed 8 bases at V and 9 bases at J, with 19 bases between. The CDR3 is 13 amino acids. The whole variable domain, filled in from reference TRBV2 and TRBJ2-5, reads EPEVTQTPSHQVTQMGQEVILRCVPISNHLYFYWYRQILGQKVEFLVSFYNNEISEKSEIFDDQFSVERPDGSNFTLKIRSTKLEDSAMYFCASEDFRAASQYFGPGTRLLVL.

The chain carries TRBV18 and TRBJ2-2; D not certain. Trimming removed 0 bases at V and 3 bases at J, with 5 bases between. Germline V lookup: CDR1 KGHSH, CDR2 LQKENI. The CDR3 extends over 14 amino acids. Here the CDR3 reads CASSPPLDTGELFF. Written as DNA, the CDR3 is TGTGCCAGCTCACCACCTCTCGACACCGGGGAGCTGTTTTTT.

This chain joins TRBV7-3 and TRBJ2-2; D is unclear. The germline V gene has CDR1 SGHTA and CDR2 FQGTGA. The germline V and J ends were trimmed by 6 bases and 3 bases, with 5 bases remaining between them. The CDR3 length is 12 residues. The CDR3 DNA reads TGTGCCAGCAGGACCGACACCGGGGAGCTGTTTTTT. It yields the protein CASRTDTGELFF.

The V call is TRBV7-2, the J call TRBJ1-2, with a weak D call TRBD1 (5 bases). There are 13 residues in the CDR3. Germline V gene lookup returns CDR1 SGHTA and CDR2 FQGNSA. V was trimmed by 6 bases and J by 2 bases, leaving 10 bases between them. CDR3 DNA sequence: TGTGCCAGCAGTTCGGGACCGAACTATGGCTACACCTTC. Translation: CASSSGPNYGYTF.

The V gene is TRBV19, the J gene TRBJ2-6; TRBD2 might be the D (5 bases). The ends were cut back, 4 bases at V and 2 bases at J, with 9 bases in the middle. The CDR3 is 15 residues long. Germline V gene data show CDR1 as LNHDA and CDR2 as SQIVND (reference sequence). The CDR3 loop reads CASSKRGPGANVLTF. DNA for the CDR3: TGTGCCAGTAGTAAACGAGGGCCTGGGGCCAACGTCCTGACTTTC.

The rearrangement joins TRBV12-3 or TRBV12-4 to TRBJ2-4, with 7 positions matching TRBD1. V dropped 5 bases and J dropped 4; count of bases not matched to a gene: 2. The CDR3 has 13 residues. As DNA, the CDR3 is TGTGCCAGCAGTGCGACAGGGAAAAACATTCAGTACTTC. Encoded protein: CASSATGKNIQYF.

CDR3 amino acids: CASSFAGATNEKLFF. The CDR3 region has the DNA TGTGCCAGCAGTTTCGCCGGGGCAACTAATGAAAAACTGTTTTTT. V and J are TRBV28 and TRBJ1-4; D unresolved. The CDR3 extends over 15 amino acids. V was pared by 3 bases and J by 0 bases, with 8 bases between. CDR1 is MDHEN, CDR2 SYDVKM, per germline.

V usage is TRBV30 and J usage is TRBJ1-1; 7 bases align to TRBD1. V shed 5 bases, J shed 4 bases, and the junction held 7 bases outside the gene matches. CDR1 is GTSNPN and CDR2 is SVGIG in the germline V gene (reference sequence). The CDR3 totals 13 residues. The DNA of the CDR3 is TGTGCCTGGGATAAGACAGGGCTCACTGAAGCTTTCTTT. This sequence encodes CAWDKTGLTEAFF.

The CDR3 is CASSPLAGGPDTQYF. CDR3 bases: TGCGCCAGCAGCCCTCTAGCGGGGGGTCCAGATACGCAGTATTTT. The rearrangement links TRBV5-1 to TRBJ2-3; 11 bases match TRBD2. CDR1 and CDR2 from the germline V gene are SGHRS and YFSETQ. V lost 4 bases and J lost 4; bases outside the gene matches: 5. The CDR3 covers 15 residues.

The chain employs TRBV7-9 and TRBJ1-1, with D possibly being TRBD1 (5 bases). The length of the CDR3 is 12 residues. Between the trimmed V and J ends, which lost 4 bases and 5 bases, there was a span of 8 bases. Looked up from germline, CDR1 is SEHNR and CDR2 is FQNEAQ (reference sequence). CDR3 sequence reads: CASSYEGTEAFF. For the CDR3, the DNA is TGTGCCAGCAGCTATGAGGGGACTGAAGCTTTCTTT.

CDR3 region: CASSLSGRGFNYTF. CDR3 sequence (DNA): TGTGCCAGCAGTTTAAGTGGTCGAGGTTTTAACTACACCTTC. The rearrangement uses TRBV28 and TRBJ1-2; D remains ambiguous. The germline V and J ends were trimmed by 2 bases and 10 bases, with 17 bases remaining between them. In germline, CDR1 is MDHEN, CDR2 SYDVKM. There are 14 residues in the CDR3.

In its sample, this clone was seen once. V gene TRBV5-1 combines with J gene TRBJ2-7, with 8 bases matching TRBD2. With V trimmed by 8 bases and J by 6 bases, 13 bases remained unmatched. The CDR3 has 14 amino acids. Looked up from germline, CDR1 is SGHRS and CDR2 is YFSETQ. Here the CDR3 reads CASRRAGAGLEQYF. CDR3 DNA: TGCGCCAGTCGGAGAGCGGGGGCCGGCCTCGAGCAGTACTTC.

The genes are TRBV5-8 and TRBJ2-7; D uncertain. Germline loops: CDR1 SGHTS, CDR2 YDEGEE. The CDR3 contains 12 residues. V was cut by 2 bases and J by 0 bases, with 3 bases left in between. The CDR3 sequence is CASSFSSYEQYF. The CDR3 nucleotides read TGTGCCAGCAGCTTCAGCTCCTACGAGCAGTACTTC.

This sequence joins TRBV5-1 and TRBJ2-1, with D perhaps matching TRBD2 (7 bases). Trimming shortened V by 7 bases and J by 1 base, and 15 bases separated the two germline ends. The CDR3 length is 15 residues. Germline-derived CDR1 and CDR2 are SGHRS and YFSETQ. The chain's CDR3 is CASGPGGVSYNEQFF. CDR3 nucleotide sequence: TGCGCCAGCGGCCCGGGGGGCGTGTCCTACAATGAGCAGTTCTTC.

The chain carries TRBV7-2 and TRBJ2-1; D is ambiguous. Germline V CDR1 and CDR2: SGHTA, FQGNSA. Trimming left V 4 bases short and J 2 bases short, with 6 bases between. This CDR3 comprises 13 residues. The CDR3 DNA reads TGTGCCAGCAGCTCACAACCCTACAATGAGCAGTTCTTC. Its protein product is CASSSQPYNEQFF.

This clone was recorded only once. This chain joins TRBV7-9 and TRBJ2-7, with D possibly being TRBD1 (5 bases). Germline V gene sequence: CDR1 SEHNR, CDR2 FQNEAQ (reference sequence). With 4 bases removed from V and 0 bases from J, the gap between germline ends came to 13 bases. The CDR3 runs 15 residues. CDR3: CASSSTAKSSYEQYF. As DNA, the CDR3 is TGTGCCAGCAGCTCGACAGCGAAAAGCTCCTACGAGCAGTACTTC.